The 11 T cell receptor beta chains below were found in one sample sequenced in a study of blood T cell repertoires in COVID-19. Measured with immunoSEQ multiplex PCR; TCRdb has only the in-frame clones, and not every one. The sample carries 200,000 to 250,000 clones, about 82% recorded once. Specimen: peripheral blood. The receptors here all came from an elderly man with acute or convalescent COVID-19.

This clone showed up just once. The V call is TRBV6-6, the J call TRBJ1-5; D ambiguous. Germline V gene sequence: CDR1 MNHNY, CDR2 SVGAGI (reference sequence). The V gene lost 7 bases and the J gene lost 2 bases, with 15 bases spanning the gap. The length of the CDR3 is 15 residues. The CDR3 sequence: CASTNQEVGNQPQHF. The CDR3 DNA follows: TGTGCCAGCACTAACCAGGAAGTGGGCAATCAGCCCCAGCATTTT.

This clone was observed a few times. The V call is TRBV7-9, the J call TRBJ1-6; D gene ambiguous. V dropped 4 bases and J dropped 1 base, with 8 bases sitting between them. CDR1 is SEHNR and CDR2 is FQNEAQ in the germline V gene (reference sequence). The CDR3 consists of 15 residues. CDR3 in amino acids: CASSSTTSYNSPLHF. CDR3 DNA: TGTGCCAGCAGCTCGACAACATCCTATAATTCACCCCTCCACTTT.

The CDR3 spells CASGQLYEQYF. The CDR3 DNA reads TGCGCCAGCGGGCAGCTCTACGAGCAGTACTTC. The rearrangement joins TRBV10-1 to TRBJ2-7; D remains unclear. Trimming removed 8 bases from V and 3 bases from J, with 8 bases in between. CDR1 WNHNN and CDR2 SYGVQD come from the germline V gene (reference sequence). The CDR3 spans 11 residues.

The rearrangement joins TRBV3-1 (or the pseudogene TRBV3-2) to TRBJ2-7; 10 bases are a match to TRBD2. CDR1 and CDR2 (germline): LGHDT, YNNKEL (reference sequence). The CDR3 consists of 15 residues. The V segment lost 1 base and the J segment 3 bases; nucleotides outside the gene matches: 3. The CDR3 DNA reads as TGTGCCAGCAGCCAAGTTAGCGGGGGGTTCTACGAGCAGTACTTC. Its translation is CASSQVSGGFYEQYF.

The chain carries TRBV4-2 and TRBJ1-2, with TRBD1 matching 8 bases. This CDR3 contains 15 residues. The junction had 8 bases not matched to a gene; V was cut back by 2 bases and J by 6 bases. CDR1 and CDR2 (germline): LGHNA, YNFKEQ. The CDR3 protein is CASSQLTQGAHGYTF. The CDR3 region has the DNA TGTGCCAGCAGCCAACTCACTCAGGGGGCCCATGGCTACACCTTC.

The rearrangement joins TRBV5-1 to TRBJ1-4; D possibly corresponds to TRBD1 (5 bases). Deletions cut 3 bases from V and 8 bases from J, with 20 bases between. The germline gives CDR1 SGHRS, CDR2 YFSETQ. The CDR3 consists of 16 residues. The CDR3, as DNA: TGCGCCAGCAGCTCGCTCCCCAACGGGGCGGGGGAAAAACTGTTTTTT. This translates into CASSSLPNGAGEKLFF. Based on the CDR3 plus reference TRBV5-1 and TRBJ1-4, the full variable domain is KAGVTQTPRYLIKTRGQQVTLSCSPISGHRSVSWYQQTPGQGLQFLFEYFSETQRNKGNFPGRFSGRQFSNSRSEMNVSTLELGDSALYLCASSSLPNGAGEKLFFGSGTQLSVL.

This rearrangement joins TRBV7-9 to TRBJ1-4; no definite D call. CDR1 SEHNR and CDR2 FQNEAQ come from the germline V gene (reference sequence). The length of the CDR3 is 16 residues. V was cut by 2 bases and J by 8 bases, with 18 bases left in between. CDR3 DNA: TGTGCCAGCAGCTTAATGAGGGCAGGCGGCGAGGAAAAACTGTTTTTT. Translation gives CASSLMRAGGEEKLFF.

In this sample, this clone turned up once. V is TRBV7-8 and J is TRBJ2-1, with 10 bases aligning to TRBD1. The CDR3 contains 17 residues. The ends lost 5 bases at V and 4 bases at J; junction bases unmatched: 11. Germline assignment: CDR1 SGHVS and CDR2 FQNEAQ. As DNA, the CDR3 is TGTGCCAGCAGCCCCGTTCGAGGGGACAGGGGATACAATGAGCAGTTCTTC. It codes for CASSPVRGDRGYNEQFF.

The CDR3 DNA reads TGTGCCAGCGCGCGACAGGGAGCTAACTATGGCTACACCTTC. Amino acids: CASARQGANYGYTF. This chain uses TRBV18 with TRBJ1-2; 7 nucleotides line up with TRBD1. The J segment lost 0 bases and the V segment lost 8 bases, leaving 6 bases of the junction unmatched. The CDR3 spans 14 residues. CDR1 and CDR2 (germline): KGHSH, LQKENI.

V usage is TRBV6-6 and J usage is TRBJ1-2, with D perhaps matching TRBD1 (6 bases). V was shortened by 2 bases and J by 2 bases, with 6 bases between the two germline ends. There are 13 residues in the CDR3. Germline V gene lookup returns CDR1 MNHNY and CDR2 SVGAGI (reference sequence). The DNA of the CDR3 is TGTGCCAGCAGTTACGACAGGAACTATGGCTACACCTTC. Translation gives CASSYDRNYGYTF.

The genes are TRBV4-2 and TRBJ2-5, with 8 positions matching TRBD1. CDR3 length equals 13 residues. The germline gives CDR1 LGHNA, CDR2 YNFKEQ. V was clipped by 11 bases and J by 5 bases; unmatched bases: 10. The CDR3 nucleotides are TGTGCCGTCAGTCAGGGGGCCGGGGAGACCCAGTACTTC. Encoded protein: CAVSQGAGETQYF.